Listed here is a single T cell receptor beta chain. This sample is part of a study of T cell responses to AZD1222 COVID-19 vaccine. The CDR3 consists of 14 residues. Germline assignment: CDR1 LNHDA and CDR2 SQIVND (reference sequence). Trimming left V 4 bases short and J 9 bases short, with 16 bases between. TCRdb's copy holds only in-frame clones and misses some; the assay was immunoSEQ multiplex PCR. The top ten clones hold around 4.9% of a sample with around 80,000 clones, 90% to 95% of them seen once. Sample: peripheral blood, taken on day 0 of AZD1222 vaccination. The rearrangement links TRBV19 to TRBJ1-5; D remains ambiguous. This receptor was obtained from an adult in good health. This CDR3 reads CASSNSGQRGPQHF. DNA for the CDR3: TGTGCCAGTAGTAATAGTGGCCAGCGGGGGCCCCAGCATTTT.